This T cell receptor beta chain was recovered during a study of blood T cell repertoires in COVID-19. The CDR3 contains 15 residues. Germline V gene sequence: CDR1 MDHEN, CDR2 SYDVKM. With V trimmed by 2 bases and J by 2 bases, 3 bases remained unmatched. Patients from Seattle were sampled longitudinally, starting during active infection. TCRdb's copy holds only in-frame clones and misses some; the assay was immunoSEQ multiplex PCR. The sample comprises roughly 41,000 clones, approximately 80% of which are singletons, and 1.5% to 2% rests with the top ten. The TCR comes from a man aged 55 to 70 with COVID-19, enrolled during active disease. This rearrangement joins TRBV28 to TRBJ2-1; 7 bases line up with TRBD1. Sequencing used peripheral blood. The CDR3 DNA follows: TGTGCCAGCAGTTTAGTAGGGACAGCCTACAATGAGCAGTTCTTC. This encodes CASSLVGTAYNEQFF.